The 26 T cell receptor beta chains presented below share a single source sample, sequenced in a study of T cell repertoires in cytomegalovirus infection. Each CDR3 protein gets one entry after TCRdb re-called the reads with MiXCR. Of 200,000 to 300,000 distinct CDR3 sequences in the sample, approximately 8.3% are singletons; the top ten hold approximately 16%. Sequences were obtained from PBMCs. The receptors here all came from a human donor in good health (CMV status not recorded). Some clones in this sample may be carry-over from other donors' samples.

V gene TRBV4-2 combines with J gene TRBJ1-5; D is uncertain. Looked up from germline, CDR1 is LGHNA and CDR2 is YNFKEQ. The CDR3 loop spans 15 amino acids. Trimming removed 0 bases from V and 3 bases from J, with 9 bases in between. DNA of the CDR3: TGTGCCAGCAGCCAAGAGGCAGGTACCAATCAGCCCCAGCATTTT. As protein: CASSQEAGTNQPQHF.

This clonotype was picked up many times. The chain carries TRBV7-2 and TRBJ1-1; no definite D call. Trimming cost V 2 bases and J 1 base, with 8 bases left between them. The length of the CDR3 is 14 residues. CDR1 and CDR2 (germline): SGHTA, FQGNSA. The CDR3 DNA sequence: TGTGCCAGCAGCTTAAGCCCGAAGAACACTGAAGCTTTCTTT. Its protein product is CASSLSPKNTEAFF.

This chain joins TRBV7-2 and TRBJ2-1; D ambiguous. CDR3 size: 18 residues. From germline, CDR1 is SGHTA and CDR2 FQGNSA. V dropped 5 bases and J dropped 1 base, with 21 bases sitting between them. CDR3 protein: CASSPPEARLGSYNEQFF. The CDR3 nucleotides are TGTGCCAGCAGCCCCCCTGAGGCTCGCCTCGGGTCCTACAATGAGCAGTTCTTC.

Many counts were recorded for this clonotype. DNA for the CDR3: TGCAGTGGCAGACTACGACAGGACACTGAAGCTTTCTTT. Translation gives CSGRLRQDTEAFF. The rearrangement uses TRBV20-1 and TRBJ1-1, with D possibly TRBD1 on 6 matching bases. Trimming pared 7 bases from V and 3 bases from J, leaving 15 bases between. The germline CDR1 and CDR2 sequences are DFQATT and SNEGSKA (reference sequence). The CDR3 covers 13 residues.

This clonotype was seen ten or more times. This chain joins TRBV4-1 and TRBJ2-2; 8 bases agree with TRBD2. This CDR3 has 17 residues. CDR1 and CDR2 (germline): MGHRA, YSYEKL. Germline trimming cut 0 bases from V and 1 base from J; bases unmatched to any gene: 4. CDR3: CASSQDRLAGNTGELFF. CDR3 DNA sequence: TGCGCCAGCAGCCAAGATCGTCTAGCGGGGAACACCGGGGAGCTGTTTTTT.

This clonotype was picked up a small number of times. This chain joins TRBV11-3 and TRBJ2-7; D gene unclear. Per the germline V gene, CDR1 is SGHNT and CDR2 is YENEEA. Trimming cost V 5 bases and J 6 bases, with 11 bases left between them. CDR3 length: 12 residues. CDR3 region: CASSHGIAEQYF. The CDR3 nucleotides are TGTGCCAGCAGCCACGGTATTGCCGAGCAGTACTTC.

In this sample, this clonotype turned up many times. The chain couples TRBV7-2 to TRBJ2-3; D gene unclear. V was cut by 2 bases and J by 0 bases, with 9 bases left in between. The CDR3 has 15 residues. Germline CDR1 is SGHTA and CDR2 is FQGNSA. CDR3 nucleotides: TGTGCCAGCAGCTTATTTGGAAAAAGCACAGATACGCAGTATTTT. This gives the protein CASSLFGKSTDTQYF.

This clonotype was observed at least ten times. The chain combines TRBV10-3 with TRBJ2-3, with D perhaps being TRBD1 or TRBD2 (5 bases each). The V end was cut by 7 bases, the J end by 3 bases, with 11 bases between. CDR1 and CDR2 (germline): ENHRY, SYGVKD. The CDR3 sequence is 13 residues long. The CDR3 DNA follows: TGTGCCATCACAACGGGGACGACAGATACGCAGTATTTT. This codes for CAITTGTTDTQYF.

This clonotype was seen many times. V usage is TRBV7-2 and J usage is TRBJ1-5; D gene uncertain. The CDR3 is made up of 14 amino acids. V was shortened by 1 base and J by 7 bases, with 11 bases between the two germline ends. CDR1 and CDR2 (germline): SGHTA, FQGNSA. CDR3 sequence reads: CASSLVQTWQPQHF. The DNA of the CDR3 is TGTGCCAGCAGCTTAGTGCAGACATGGCAGCCCCAGCATTTT.

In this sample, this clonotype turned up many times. Written as DNA, the CDR3 is TGTGCCAGCAGTTTTAGCCCAAGCTCCTACGAGCAGTACTTC. Protein product: CASSFSPSSYEQYF. J is TRBJ2-7 and V is TRBV12-3 or TRBV12-4; D not resolved. The CDR3 length is 14 residues. The ends were cut back, 3 bases at V and 0 bases at J, with 9 bases in the middle.

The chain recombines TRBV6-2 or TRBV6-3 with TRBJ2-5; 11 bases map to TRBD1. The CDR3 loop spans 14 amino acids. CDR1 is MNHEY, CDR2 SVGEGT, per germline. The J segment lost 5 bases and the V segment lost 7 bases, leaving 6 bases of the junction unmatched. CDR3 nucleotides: TGTGCCAGCAAGAGGACAGGGGGCGTCGAGACCCAGTACTTC. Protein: CASKRTGGVETQYF.

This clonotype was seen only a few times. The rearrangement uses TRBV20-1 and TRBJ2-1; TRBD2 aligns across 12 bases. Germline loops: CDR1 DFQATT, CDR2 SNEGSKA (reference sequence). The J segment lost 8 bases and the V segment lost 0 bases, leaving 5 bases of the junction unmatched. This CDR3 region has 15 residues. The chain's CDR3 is CSARDPRTSGDEQFF. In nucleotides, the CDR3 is TGCAGTGCTAGAGACCCCAGGACTAGCGGGGATGAGCAGTTCTTC.

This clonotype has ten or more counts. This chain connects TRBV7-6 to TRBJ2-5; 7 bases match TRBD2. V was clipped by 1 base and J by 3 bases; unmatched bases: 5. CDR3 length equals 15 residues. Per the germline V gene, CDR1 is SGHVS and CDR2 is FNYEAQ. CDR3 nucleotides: TGTGCCAGCAGCTTAGGGGCTAGCGGCAAAGAGACCCAGTACTTC. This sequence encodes CASSLGASGKETQYF. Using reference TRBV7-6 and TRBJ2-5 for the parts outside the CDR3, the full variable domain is GAGVSQSPRYKVTKRGQDVALRCDPISGHVSLYWYRQALGQGPEFLTYFNYEAQQDKSGLPNDRFSAERPEGSISTLTIQRTEQRDSAMYRCASSLGASGKETQYFGPGTRLLVL.

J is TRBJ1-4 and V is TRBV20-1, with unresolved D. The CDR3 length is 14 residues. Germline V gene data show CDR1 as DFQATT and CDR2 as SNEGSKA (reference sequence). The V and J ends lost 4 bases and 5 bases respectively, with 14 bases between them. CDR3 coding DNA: TGCAGTGCTACAGGTAGCGGGTCCAATGAAAAACTGTTTTTT. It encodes CSATGSGSNEKLFF.

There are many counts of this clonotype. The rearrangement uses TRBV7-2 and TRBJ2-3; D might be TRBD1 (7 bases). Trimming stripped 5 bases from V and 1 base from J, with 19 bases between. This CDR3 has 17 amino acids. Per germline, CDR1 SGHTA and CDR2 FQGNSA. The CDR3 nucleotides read TGTGCCAGCAGCCGCGTGGAGGGGGCTAGAGGCACAGATACGCAGTATTTT. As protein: CASSRVEGARGTDTQYF.

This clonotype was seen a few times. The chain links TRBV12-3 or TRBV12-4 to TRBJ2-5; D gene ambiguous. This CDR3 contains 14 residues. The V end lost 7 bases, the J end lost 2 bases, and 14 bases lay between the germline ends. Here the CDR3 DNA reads TGTGCCAGCACCGTGGATCGACCTCAAGAGACCCAGTACTTC. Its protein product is CASTVDRPQETQYF.

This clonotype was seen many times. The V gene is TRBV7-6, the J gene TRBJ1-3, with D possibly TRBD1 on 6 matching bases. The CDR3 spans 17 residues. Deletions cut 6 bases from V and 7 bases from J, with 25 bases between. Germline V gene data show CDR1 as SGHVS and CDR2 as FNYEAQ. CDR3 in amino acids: CASSSPTGGARGNTIYF. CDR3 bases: TGTGCCAGCAGTTCACCCACCGGAGGTGCAAGGGGGAACACCATATATTTT.

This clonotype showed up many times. Written as DNA, the CDR3 is TGTGCCAGCAGCTTAAAGGGGCACGGCACCGGGGAGCTGTTTTTT. Translated, it gives CASSLKGHGTGELFF. The gene calls are TRBV7-2 and TRBJ2-2, with D possibly matching TRBD1 (5 bases). V was shortened by 2 bases and J by 4 bases, with 11 bases between the two germline ends. The CDR3 has 15 residues. Germline CDR1 is SGHTA and CDR2 is FQGNSA.

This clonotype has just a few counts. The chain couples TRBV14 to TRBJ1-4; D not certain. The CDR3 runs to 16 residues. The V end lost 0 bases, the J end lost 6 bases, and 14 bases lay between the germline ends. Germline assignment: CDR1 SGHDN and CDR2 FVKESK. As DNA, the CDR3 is TGTGCCAGCAGCCAAGATCGGCGGCACGGGGATGAAAAACTGTTTTTT. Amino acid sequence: CASSQDRRHGDEKLFF.

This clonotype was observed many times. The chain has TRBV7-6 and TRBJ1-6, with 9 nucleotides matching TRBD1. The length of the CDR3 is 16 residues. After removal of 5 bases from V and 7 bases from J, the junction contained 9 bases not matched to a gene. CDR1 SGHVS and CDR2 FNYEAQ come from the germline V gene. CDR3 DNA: TGTGCCAGCAGCGCTCACTCCGGGACAGGGAATTCACCCCTCCACTTT. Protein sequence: CASSAHSGTGNSPLHF.

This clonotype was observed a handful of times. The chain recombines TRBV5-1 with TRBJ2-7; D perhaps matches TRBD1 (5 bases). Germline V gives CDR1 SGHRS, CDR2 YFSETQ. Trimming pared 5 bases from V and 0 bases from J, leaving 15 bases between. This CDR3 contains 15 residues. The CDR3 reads CASRSSLGLSYEQYF. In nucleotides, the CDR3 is TGCGCCAGCAGATCCTCATTGGGGCTCTCCTACGAGCAGTACTTC.

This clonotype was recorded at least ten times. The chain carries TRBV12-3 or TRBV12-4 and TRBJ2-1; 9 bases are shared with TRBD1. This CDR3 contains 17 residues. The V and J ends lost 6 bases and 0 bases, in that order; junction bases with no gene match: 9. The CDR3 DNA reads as TGTGCCAGCAGACCTACCGGGACAGGGAGCTCCTACAATGAGCAGTTCTTC. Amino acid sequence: CASRPTGTGSSYNEQFF.

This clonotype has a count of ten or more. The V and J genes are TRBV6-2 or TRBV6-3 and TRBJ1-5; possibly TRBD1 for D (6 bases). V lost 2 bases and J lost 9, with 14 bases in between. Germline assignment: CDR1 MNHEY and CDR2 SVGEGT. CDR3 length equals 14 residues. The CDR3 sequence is CASSYVGGLAPQHF. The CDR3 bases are TGTGCCAGCAGTTACGTTGGGGGCCTGGCGCCCCAGCATTTT.

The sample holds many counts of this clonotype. The DNA for the CDR3 is TGTGCCAGCAGCTTTCAAACGGCAGATACGCAGTATTTT. This sequence encodes CASSFQTADTQYF. The rearrangement uses TRBV7-2 and TRBJ2-3; D uncertain. The CDR3 length is 13 residues. The V and J ends lost 3 bases and 4 bases respectively, with 8 bases between them. Germline CDR1 reads SGHTA; CDR2 reads FQGNSA.

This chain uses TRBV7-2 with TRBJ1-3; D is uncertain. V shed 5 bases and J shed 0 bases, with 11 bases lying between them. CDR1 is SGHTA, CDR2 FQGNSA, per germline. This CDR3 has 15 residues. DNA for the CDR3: TGTGCCAGCAGCGCGATGCCAGTCTCTGGAAACACCATATATTTT. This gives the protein CASSAMPVSGNTIYF.

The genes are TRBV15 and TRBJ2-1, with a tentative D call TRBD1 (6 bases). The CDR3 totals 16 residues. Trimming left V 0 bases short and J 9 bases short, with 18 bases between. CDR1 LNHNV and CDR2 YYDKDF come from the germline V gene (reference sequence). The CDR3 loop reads CATSRDSQGSRGEQFF. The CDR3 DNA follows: TGTGCCACCAGCAGAGATAGTCAGGGGAGTCGGGGTGAGCAGTTCTTC.